This T cell receptor (beta chain) was obtained from a study of blood T cell repertoires in COVID-19. For the study at large: Researchers got acute and convalescent COVID-19 samples from the United States, Italy and Spain.

This table comes from immunoSEQ multiplex PCR, and its TCRdb copy is limited to in-frame clones, with some not included. The data hold a few hundred thousand clones, with approximately 91% observed a single time. Adults between about 18 and 95 years of age took part from about two dozen US areas. The CDR3 spans 14 residues. The V end lost 6 bases, the J end lost 6 bases, and 17 bases lay between the germline ends. CDR1 and CDR2 from the germline V gene are SGHVS and FQNEAQ. This TCR derives from a woman aged 55-70 years who had recovered from COVID-19. The J gene is TRBJ1-1, the V gene TRBV7-8; weak D call: TRBD1 (6 bases). Material: PBMCs or T cells enriched from blood (not recorded which). CDR3 in DNA: TGTGCCAGCAGTGTACAGGGACGTGGGGCTGAAGCTTTCTTT. Its translation is CASSVQGRGAEAFF.